These T cell receptor beta chains were read from a single sample in a study of T cell responses to AZD1222 COVID-19 vaccine. Method: immunoSEQ multiplex PCR; TCRdb's copy keeps in-frame clones and lacks some. The sample carries approximately 99,000 clones, about 86% recorded once. The source was peripheral blood, collected on day 0 of AZD1222 vaccination. The receptors shown here come from an adult in good health. CDR3s include the opening cysteine and the closing phenylalanine or tryptophan. D genes are given only for firm matches. The size field is filled for only some rows; it gives once, few, many or a size class.

CASSITWDTGELFF	TGTGCCAGTAGTATTACGTGGGACACCGGGGAGCTGTTTTTT	14	.	.	TRBV19	TRBJ2-2
CASSLSPGSSYEQYF	TGTGCCAGCAGCTTGAGTCCAGGGAGCTCCTACGAGCAGTACTTC	15	.	.	TRBV5-8	TRBJ2-7
CASSLDVGTTEAFF	TGTGCCAGCAGCTTGGATGTAGGGACCACTGAAGCTTTCTTT	14	.	.	TRBV5-4	TRBJ1-1
CASSQEGYRGSYNSPLHF	TGTGCCAGCAGCCAAGAGGGCTACAGGGGTTCCTATAATTCACCCCTCCACTTT	18	TRBD1	.	TRBV4-2	TRBJ1-6
CASRNTGNTEAFF	TGTGCCAGCAGGAATACAGGGAACACTGAAGCTTTCTTT	13	.	.	TRBV6-5	TRBJ1-1
CSASRTSGGIWTGELFF	TGCAGTGCTAGTCGGACTAGCGGGGGAATTTGGACCGGGGAGCTGTTTTTT	17	TRBD2	.	TRBV20-1	TRBJ2-2
CATGSKSSTDTQYF	TGTGCCACCGGCAGCAAATCTAGCACAGATACGCAGTATTTT	14	.	.	TRBV24-1	TRBJ2-3
CASLATRGSYEQYF	TGTGCCAGCCTTGCTACAAGGGGTAGCTACGAGCAGTACTTC	14	.	.	TRBV2	TRBJ2-7
CASSYSNQPGEAPLHF	TGTGCCAGCAGTTACTCGAATCAGCCAGGAGAAGCACCCCTCCACTTT	16	.	once	TRBV6-5	TRBJ1-6
CASSPSVTEETQYF	TGTGCCAGCTCACCATCGGTTACAGAAGAGACCCAGTACTTC	14	.	.	TRBV18	TRBJ2-5
CASTAPGQGSPDTQYF	TGTGCCAGCACCGCCCCGGGACAGGGGAGCCCAGATACGCAGTATTTT	16	TRBD1	.	TRBV28	TRBJ2-3
CAWSGLAANYEQYF	TGTGCCTGGAGTGGGCTGGCCGCAAACTACGAGCAGTACTTC	14	.	.	TRBV30	TRBJ2-7
CASREGSANEKLFF	TGTGCCAGCAGGGAAGGATCGGCTAATGAAAAACTGTTTTTT	14	.	.	TRBV28	TRBJ1-4
CASSLSLRAGDTEAFF	TGTGCCAGCAGTTTGTCGTTGCGGGCAGGGGACACTGAAGCTTTCTTT	16	.	few	TRBV28	TRBJ1-1
CASSERERGNSISSYEQYF	TGTGCCAGCAGTGAAAGGGAGCGGGGAAATTCCATTAGCTCCTACGAGCAGTACTTC	19	TRBD2	once	TRBV6-1	TRBJ2-7
CASNDRDRDTEAFF	TGTGCCAGCAACGACCGGGACAGGGACACTGAAGCTTTCTTT	14	TRBD1	.	TRBV6-5	TRBJ1-1
CASSQDGANTGELFF	TGTGCCAGCAGCCAAGATGGGGCCAACACCGGGGAGCTGTTTTTT	15	.	once	TRBV4-2	TRBJ2-2
CASSLVGYEQYF	TGTGCCAGCAGTTTAGTAGGGTACGAGCAGTACTTC	12	.	.	TRBV28	TRBJ2-7
CASSWGVQGYQPQHF	TGTGCCAGCAGCTGGGGGGTGCAGGGCTATCAGCCCCAGCATTTT	15	.	once	TRBV6-2/TRBV6-3	TRBJ1-5
CASSQDIRTGDTEAFF	TGCGCCAGCAGCCAAGATATACGGACAGGCGACACTGAAGCTTTCTTT	16	TRBD1	.	TRBV4-3	TRBJ1-1
CAWGAGTGGPYSNQPQHF	TGTGCCTGGGGTGCCGGGACAGGGGGGCCTTATAGCAATCAGCCCCAGCATTTT	18	TRBD1	.	TRBV30	TRBJ1-5
CASSQFGGREAFF	TGTGCCAGCAGCCAGTTTGGGGGAAGGGAAGCTTTCTTT	13	.	once	TRBV3-1/TRBV3-2	TRBJ1-1
CASSSGLAGLDTGELFF	TGCGCCAGCAGCTCCGGACTAGCGGGGTTAGACACCGGGGAGCTGTTTTTT	17	TRBD2	.	TRBV5-1	TRBJ2-2
CASNYQTGAGFGEQYF	TGTGCCAGCAATTATCAGACAGGCGCGGGTTTTGGCGAGCAGTACTTC	16	.	.	TRBV28	TRBJ2-7
CATSDSTTGFTYGYTF	TGTGCCACCAGTGATTCGACGACAGGGTTCACCTATGGCTACACCTTC	16	TRBD1	.	TRBV24-1	TRBJ1-2
CSVIIAGAYQPQHF	TGCAGCGTCATCATAGCAGGGGCTTATCAGCCCCAGCATTTT	14	.	.	TRBV29-1	TRBJ1-5
CASSEVGSKDTQYF	TGCGCCAGCAGTGAGGTTGGTAGCAAGGATACGCAGTATTTT	14	.	.	TRBV10-1	TRBJ2-3
CASSQDIWGVNSPLHF	TGTGCCAGCAGCCAAGATATTTGGGGGGTAAATTCACCCCTCCACTTT	16	.	.	TRBV3-1/TRBV3-2	TRBJ1-6